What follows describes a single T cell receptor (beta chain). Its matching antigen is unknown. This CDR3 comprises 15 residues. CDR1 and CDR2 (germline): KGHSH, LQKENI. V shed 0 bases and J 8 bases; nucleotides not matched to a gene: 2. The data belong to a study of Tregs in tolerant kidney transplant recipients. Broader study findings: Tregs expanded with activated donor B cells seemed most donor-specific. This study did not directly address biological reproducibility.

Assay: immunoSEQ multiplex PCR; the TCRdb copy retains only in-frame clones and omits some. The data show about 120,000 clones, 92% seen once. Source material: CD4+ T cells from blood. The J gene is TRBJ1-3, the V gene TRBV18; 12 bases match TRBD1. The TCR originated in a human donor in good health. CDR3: CASSPPGTGGDTIYF. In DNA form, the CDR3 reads TGTGCCAGCTCACCACCGGGGACAGGGGGCGACACCATATATTTT.